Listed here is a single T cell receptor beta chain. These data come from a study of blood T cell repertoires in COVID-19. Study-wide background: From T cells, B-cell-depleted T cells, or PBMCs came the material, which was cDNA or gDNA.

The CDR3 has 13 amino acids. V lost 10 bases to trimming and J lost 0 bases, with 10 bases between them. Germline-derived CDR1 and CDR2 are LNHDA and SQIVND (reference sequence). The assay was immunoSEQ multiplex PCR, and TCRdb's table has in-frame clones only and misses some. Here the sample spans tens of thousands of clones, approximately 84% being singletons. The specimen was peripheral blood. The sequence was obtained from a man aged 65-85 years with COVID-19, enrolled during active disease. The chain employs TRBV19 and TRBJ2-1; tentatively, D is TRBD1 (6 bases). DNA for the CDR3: TGTGCCACTGAGGACAGCTCCTACAATGAGCAGTTCTTC. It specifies CATEDSSYNEQFF.